This T cell receptor (beta chain) was recovered during a study of blood T cell repertoires in COVID-19. TCRdb's table, derived via immunoSEQ multiplex PCR, lists solely in-frame clones and lacks some. The repertoire holds some 130,000 clones, with 80% to 90% as singletons. Trimming cost V 6 bases and J 2 bases; bases outside gene matches: 7. The CDR3 runs to 14 residues. The germline V gene has CDR1 MGHDK and CDR2 SYGVNS. The sequencing sample was made of peripheral blood. The TCR originated in a man in his sixties with COVID-19, enrolled during active disease. The chain combines TRBV25-1 with TRBJ2-7, with 7 positions matching TRBD1. CDR3 residues: CASSETGSTYEQYF. CDR3 bases: TGTGCCAGCAGCGAGACAGGGAGCACCTACGAGCAGTACTTC.